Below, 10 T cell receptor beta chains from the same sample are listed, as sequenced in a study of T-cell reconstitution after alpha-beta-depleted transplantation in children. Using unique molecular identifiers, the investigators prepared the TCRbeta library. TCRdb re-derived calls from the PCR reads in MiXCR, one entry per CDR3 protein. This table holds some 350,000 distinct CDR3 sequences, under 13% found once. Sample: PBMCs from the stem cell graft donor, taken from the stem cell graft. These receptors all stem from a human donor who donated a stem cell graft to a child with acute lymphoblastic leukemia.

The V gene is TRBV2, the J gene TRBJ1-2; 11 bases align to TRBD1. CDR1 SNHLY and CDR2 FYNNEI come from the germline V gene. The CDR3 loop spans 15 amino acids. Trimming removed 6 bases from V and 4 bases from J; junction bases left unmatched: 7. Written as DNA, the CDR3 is TGTGCCAGCAGCCTCGGACAGGGGGCGGGCTATGGCTACACCTTC. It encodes CASSLGQGAGYGYTF.

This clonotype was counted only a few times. The CDR3 DNA is TGTGCCAGCAGCGGGGCGGAGGCCTACGAGCAGTACTTC. This encodes CASSGAEAYEQYF. The chain employs TRBV7-9 and TRBJ2-7; the D call may be TRBD1 or TRBD2 (5 bases each). The V end was cut by 5 bases, the J end by 2 bases, with 10 bases between. Per germline, CDR1 SEHNR and CDR2 FQNEAQ (reference sequence). The CDR3 has 13 amino acids.

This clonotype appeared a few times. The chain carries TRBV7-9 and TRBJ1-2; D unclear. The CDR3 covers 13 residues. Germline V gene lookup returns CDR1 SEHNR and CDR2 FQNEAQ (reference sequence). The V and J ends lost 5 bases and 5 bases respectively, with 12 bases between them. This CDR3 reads CASSAAATYGYTF. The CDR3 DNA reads TGTGCCAGCAGCGCCGCGGCCACATATGGCTACACCTTC.

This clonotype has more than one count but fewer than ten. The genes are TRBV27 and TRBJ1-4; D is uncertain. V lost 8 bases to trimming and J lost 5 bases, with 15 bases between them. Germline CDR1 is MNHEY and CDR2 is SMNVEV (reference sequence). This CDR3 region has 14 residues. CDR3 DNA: TGTGCCAGCGGTACGGGGTTATTCAATGAAAAACTGTTTTTT. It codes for CASGTGLFNEKLFF.

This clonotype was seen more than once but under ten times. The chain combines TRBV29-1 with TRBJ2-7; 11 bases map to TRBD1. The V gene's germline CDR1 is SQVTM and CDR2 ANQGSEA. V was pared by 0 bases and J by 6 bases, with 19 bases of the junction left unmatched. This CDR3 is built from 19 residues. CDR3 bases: TGCAGCGTTGAAGACCCACGAACACCCGGGACAGGGGGTTGGCCCGAGCAGTACTTC. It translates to CSVEDPRTPGTGGWPEQYF.

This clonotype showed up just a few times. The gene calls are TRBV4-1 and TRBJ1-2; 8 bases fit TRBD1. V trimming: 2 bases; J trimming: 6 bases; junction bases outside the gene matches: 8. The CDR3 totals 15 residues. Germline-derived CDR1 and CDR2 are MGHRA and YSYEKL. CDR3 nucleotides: TGCGCCAGCAGCCAACCCCTAGCAGGGGGCCATGGCTACACCTTC. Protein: CASSQPLAGGHGYTF.

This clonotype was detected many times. This chain's CDR3 is CASSGQGPYEQYF. The CDR3 nucleotides read TGTGCCAGCTCGGGACAGGGACCCTACGAGCAGTACTTC. The rearrangement joins TRBV12-3 or TRBV12-4 to TRBJ2-7; TRBD1 aligns across 9 bases. V trimming: 8 bases; J trimming: 2 bases; junction bases outside the gene matches: 4. The CDR3 covers 13 residues.

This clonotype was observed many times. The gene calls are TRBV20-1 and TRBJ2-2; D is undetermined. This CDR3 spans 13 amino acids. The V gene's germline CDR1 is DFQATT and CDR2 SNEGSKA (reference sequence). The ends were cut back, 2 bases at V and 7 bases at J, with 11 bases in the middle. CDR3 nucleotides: TGCAGTGCTAGACGCCTAGAGGACGGGGAGCTGTTTTTT. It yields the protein CSARRLEDGELFF.

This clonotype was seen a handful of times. The CDR3 coding sequence is TGTGCCAGCAGCTTAGTGATTGCCGCCAATGAGCAGTTCTTC. Translating it yields CASSLVIAANEQFF. V gene TRBV7-2 combines with J gene TRBJ2-1, with D unresolved. Germline V gene sequence: CDR1 SGHTA, CDR2 FQGNSA. Trimming removed 1 base at V and 6 bases at J, with 10 bases between. There are 14 residues in the CDR3.

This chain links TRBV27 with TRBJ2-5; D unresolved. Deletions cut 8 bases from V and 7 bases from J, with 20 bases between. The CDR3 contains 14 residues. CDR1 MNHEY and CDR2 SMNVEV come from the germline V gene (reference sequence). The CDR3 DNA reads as TGTGCCAGCCAAAAATCGGGCCAGTCTGGGACCCAGTACTTC. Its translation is CASQKSGQSGTQYF.